What follows describes a single T cell receptor (beta chain). CDR1 and CDR2 (germline): SGHTS, YDEGEE. The CDR3 sequence is 15 residues long. V was pared by 6 bases and J by 0 bases, with 4 bases of the junction left unmatched. These data are taken from a study of OX40 agonist ivuxolimab in advanced cancers. Clones were read by immunoSEQ multiplex PCR, and TCRdb kept only the in-frame ones, dropping some. Here the sample spans some 48,000 clones, about 88% being singletons. The TCR originated in an adult with an advanced solid tumor such as melanoma, head and neck, liver or kidney cancer. This rearrangement joins TRBV5-8 to TRBJ1-5, with TRBD1 matching over 9 bases. The specimen comprised CD4+ or CD8+ T cells sorted from blood, sampled in a trial of the OX40 agonist ivuxolimab. The CDR3 here is CASNPGQGSNQPQHF. CDR3 nucleotides: TGTGCCAGCAATCCGGGACAGGGTAGCAATCAGCCCCAGCATTTT.